This entry is about one T cell receptor beta chain. The J segment lost 3 bases and the V segment lost 0 bases, leaving 6 bases of the junction unmatched. CDR3 length: 16 residues. The germline gives CDR1 LGHNA, CDR2 YSLEER. Assay used: immunoSEQ multiplex PCR; TCRdb lists only in-frame clones, some missing. Altogether more than 70,000 clones are present, around 93% being singletons, with the ten largest covering around 15%. The entry originates in a study of OX40 agonist ivuxolimab in advanced cancers. Study summary: Dosing consisted of intravenous ivuxolimab at 0.01 to 10 mg/kg every 2 weeks.

The gene calls are TRBV4-3 and TRBJ2-7, with 9 bases identical to TRBD2. The sample was CD4+ or CD8+ T cells sorted from blood, taken in a trial of the OX40 agonist ivuxolimab. This TCR derives from an adult with an advanced solid tumor such as melanoma, head and neck, liver or kidney cancer. CDR3 loop: CASSQDATSGSYEQYF. CDR3 sequence (DNA): TGCGCCAGCAGCCAAGATGCGACTAGCGGAAGCTACGAGCAGTACTTC.